Below, one T cell receptor (beta chain) is given with its context. The antigen remains unidentified. A junction boundary mismatches the germline segment, possibly from a read error. 60 Vbeta and 13 Jbeta primers were used in PCR. Sequencing used immunoSEQ multiplex PCR; TCRdb keeps in-frame clones, though not all of them. The sample records under 200,000 clones, nearly 80% being singletons. The sample originates from a study of cytomegalovirus exposure and HLA in healthy donors. Broader study findings: As a later analysis revealed, most CMV-associated TCR beta chains appeared HLA-restricted. A classifier reportedly called cytomegalovirus status with high sensitivity and specificity.

Donors consisted of healthy bone marrow donors. The sequence came from a woman aged 30 to 39 in good health and CMV-seropositive. The specimen sequenced was PBMCs.

The CDR3 DNA is TGTTCCAGCAGCCCTCCCCCTATCAGCGCCCGTCGACCCGGGGAGCTGTTTTTT. This gives the protein CSSSPPPISARRPGELFF. J is TRBJ2-2 and V is TRBV7-9; D is undetermined. The CDR3 is made up of 18 amino acids. CDR1 SEHNR and CDR2 FQNEAQ come from the germline V gene (reference sequence).